These T cell receptor beta chains were read from a single sample in a study of T cells in Graves' hyperthyroidism and ophthalmopathy. In TCRdb, the multiplex PCR reads were re-called with MiXCR into one record per CDR3 protein. The data hold about 360,000 distinct CDR3 sequences, with 15% to 19% observed a single time. The sample taken for sequencing was blood. The receptors originated from a young woman with Graves' hyperthyroidism that later progressed to Graves' ophthalmopathy. Each CDR3 is given with its conserved first and last residue. The D gene is left open where the match is weak. Not all rows give a size; the values are once, few, many and, for expanded clones, a class.

V gene	clone size	J gene	D gene	CDR3 protein	CDR3 DNA
TRBV28	many	TRBJ2-7	NA	CASRPGSLSYEQYF	TGTGCCAGCAGACCAGGTTCACTCTCCTACGAGCAGTACTTC
TRBV28	few	TRBJ2-1	NA	CASTRRGTPYNEQFF	TGTGCCAGCACTAGGCGGGGGACACCATACAATGAGCAGTTCTTC
TRBV6-2/TRBV6-3	many	TRBJ1-4	NA	CASRRDRELIEKLFF	TGTGCCAGCAGGCGCGACCGAGAATTAATTGAAAAACTGTTTTTT
TRBV19	NA	TRBJ1-1	NA	CASKHRTNTEAFF	TGTGCCAGTAAACACAGGACGAACACTGAAGCTTTCTTT
TRBV10-2	few	TRBJ1-1	NA	CASSETYSGFGLGAFF	TGCGCCAGCAGTGAGACCTACTCAGGTTTCGGGCTTGGAGCTTTCTTT
TRBV20-1	many	TRBJ2-3	TRBD2	CSARYNSVSGKSDTQYF	TGCAGTGCTAGGTATAACTCGGTTAGCGGGAAGTCAGATACGCAGTATTTT
TRBV11-2	many	TRBJ2-7	NA	CASSLVLPIPPSYEQYF	TGTGCCAGCAGCTTAGTTCTCCCGATCCCGCCCTCCTACGAGCAGTACTTC
TRBV29-1	NA	TRBJ2-1	NA	CSVEGTDYNEQFF	TGCAGCGTTGAGGGGACGGATTACAATGAGCAGTTCTTC
TRBV25-1	NA	TRBJ1-1	TRBD1	CASSADRPFGTEAFF	TGTGCCAGCAGTGCGGACAGGCCCTTTGGCACTGAAGCTTTCTTT
TRBV4-3	few	TRBJ1-4	NA	CASSHGTLEREKLFF	TGCGCCAGCAGCCACGGGACCCTTGAACGTGAAAAACTGTTTTTT
TRBV28	many	TRBJ1-4	NA	CASRASLNEKLFF	TGTGCCAGCAGGGCAAGCCTTAATGAAAAACTGTTTTTT
TRBV5-1	many	TRBJ2-7	NA	CASSLGRALSYEQYF	TGCGCCAGCAGCTTGGGCAGGGCCCTCTCCTACGAGCAGTACTTC
TRBV9	NA	TRBJ1-1	NA	CASSVGVRTKVATEAFF	TGTGCCAGCAGCGTAGGGGTCAGGACTAAAGTTGCCACTGAAGCTTTCTTT
TRBV12-3/TRBV12-4	NA	TRBJ2-7	NA	CASSPEEGTYEQYF	TGTGCCAGCAGCCCGGAGGAGGGTACCTACGAGCAGTACTTC
TRBV4-1	NA	TRBJ1-3	NA	CASSQDSGAGNTIYF	TGCGCCAGCAGCCAAGACTCCGGGGCTGGAAACACCATATATTTT
TRBV27	many	TRBJ2-3	NA	CASSRPGSQVGDTQYF	TGTGCCAGCAGTCGACCCGGGTCTCAAGTCGGAGATACGCAGTATTTT
TRBV18	few	TRBJ2-6	TRBD1	CASSRDRAVSGANVLTF	TGTGCCAGCTCACGTGACAGGGCAGTTTCTGGGGCCAACGTCCTGACTTTC
TRBV9	NA	TRBJ2-7	TRBD1	CASSATGDSDYEQYF	TGTGCCAGCAGCGCCACCGGGGACAGCGACTACGAGCAGTACTTC
TRBV10-2	few	TRBJ2-7	NA	CASKQSSYEQYF	TGCGCCAGCAAGCAGAGCTCCTACGAGCAGTACTTC
TRBV4-2	NA	TRBJ1-3	NA	CASSPKDGAGNTIYF	TGTGCCAGCAGCCCAAAGGATGGGGCTGGAAACACCATATATTTT
TRBV5-1	few	TRBJ1-4	NA	CASSAYWANEKLFF	TGCGCCAGCAGCGCGTATTGGGCTAATGAAAAACTGTTTTTT
TRBV7-8	many	TRBJ2-7	TRBD2	CASSLPRGRAYEQYF	TGTGCCAGCAGCCTCCCTCGGGGGAGGGCCTACGAGCAGTACTTC
TRBV28	many	TRBJ2-1	TRBD2	CASSSSGTSAYNEQFF	TGTGCCAGCAGTTCCTCCGGGACTAGCGCTTACAATGAGCAGTTCTTC
TRBV20-1	NA	TRBJ2-7	NA	CSATRDPSYEQYF	TGCAGTGCTACGCGGGACCCCTCCTACGAGCAGTACTTC
TRBV6-1	NA	TRBJ2-2	NA	CASSRAASNTGELFF	TGTGCCAGCAGCCGGGCAGCCTCGAACACCGGGGAGCTGTTTTTT
TRBV5-5	many	TRBJ2-3	NA	CASSFRGRPAVDTQYF	TGTGCCAGCAGCTTTCGTGGCAGGCCCGCGGTGGATACGCAGTATTTT
TRBV6-5	many	TRBJ1-2	NA	CASSYRDDYGYTF	TGTGCCAGCAGTTACAGGGACGACTATGGCTACACCTTC
TRBV7-9	few	TRBJ2-1	NA	CASSQRRNEQFF	TGTGCCAGCAGCCAACGAAGAAATGAGCAGTTCTTC
TRBV29-1	many	TRBJ1-1	NA	CSVEDGAANIIYGVAFF	TGCAGCGTTGAAGATGGGGCAGCGAACATAATTTACGGGGTCGCTTTCTTT
TRBV27	NA	TRBJ1-5	NA	CASSLGRRNQPQHF	TGTGCCAGCAGTTTGGGGCGGCGCAATCAGCCCCAGCATTTT